Following are 4 T cell receptor beta chains from one sample sequenced in a study of T-cell reconstitution after alpha-beta-depleted transplantation in children (dated by TCRdb to between 2015 and 2016). The library was produced with PCR. For sequencing, an Illumina HiSeq 2500 was employed. To normalize quantification of the TCRbeta repertoire, the TCR libraries were built with molecular barcoding that relied on unique molecular identifiers. In-frame beta chains were kept once TCRdb had trimmed the public reads at Q25 with fastp and called clones with MiXCR. For every CDR3 protein sequence, its rows merge into one entry that carries the most common genes and DNA. This sample gives about 610,000 distinct CDR3 sequences in total; 10% of them show up just once. Roughly 4% of the sample goes to the ten largest clones. Sequences were derived from PBMCs from the stem cell graft donor, sampled from the stem cell graft. The receptors derive from a human donor who donated a stem cell graft to a child with acute myeloid leukemia.

This clonotype was recorded at least ten times. V gene TRBV12-3 or TRBV12-4 combines with J gene TRBJ2-1; D uncertain. Deletions cut 7 bases from V and 2 bases from J, with 9 bases between. This CDR3 has 13 amino acids. In DNA form, the CDR3 reads TGTGCCAGCACCCTTGGGGCCTACAATGAGCAGTTCTTC. It codes for CASTLGAYNEQFF.

The chain uses TRBV3-1 and TRBJ2-5; D unclear. V lost 2 bases and J 1 base, leaving 8 bases between the germline ends. CDR3 length: 14 amino acids. Germline V gene data show CDR1 as LGHDT and CDR2 as YNNKEL (reference sequence). This chain's CDR3 is CASSQSRFQETQYF. The CDR3 region has the DNA TGTGCCAGCAGCCAAAGCCGCTTCCAAGAGACCCAGTACTTC.

With respect to this clonotype: This could be a read error, since a much larger clone is one nucleotide away. The chain is built from TRBV30 and TRBJ2-7; no clear D gene. Judging by the DNA end, TRBJ2-1 fits better; the J call may be wrong. The length of the CDR3 is 13 residues. The germline V gene encodes CDR1 GTSNPN and CDR2 SVGIG (reference sequence). CDR3 amino acids: CAWNRGGPNEQFF. The CDR3 bases are TGTGCCTGGAACCGTGGCGGACCTAACGAGCAGTTCTTC.

This clonotype was observed a few times. This rearrangement joins TRBV27 to TRBJ2-1, with TRBD2 identical over 9 bases. The CDR3 extends over 20 amino acids. V lost 5 bases to trimming and J lost 10 bases; unmatched junction nucleotides: 27. CDR1 is MNHEY and CDR2 is SMNVEV in the germline V gene (reference sequence). CDR3 loop: CASSPSGRGGIAGVNREQFF. CDR3 nucleotides: TGTGCCAGCAGTCCCAGTGGCCGAGGGGGGATAGCGGGAGTCAACCGCGAGCAGTTCTTC.